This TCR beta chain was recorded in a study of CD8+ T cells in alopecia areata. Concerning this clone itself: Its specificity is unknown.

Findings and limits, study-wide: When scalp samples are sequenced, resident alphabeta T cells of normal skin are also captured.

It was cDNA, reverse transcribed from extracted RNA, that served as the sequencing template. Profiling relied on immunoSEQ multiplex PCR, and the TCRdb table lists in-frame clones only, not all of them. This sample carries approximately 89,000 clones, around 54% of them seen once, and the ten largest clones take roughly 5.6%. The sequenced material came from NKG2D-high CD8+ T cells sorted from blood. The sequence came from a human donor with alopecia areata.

Here the CDR3 reads CASSNLYEQYF. CDR3 DNA sequence: TGTGCCAGCAGCAACCTATACGAGCAGTACTTC. The chain recombines TRBV6-5 with TRBJ2-7; D not resolved. Germline assignment: CDR1 MNHEY and CDR2 SVGAGI. The CDR3 has 11 amino acids. Trimming pared 6 bases from V and 4 bases from J, leaving 7 bases between.